The table lists the clone carrying this T cell receptor (beta chain) with a count of one. The V and J ends lost 6 bases and 2 bases, in that order; junction bases with no gene match: 4. The CDR3 contains 14 residues. Germline assignment: CDR1 ENHRY and CDR2 SYGVKD. Recruitment covered some 25 US areas and drew participants whose ages spanned about 18 to 95 years. Using immunoSEQ multiplex PCR, the repertoire was profiled, and TCRdb retains in-frame clones only, with some absent. Of around 450,000 clones in the sample, approximately 90% were seen once. These data originate in a study of blood T cell repertoires in COVID-19. Looking at the study overall: Both acute and convalescent COVID-19 samples were obtained from the United States, Italy and Spain.

Sequencing was carried out using PBMCs or T cells enriched from blood (not recorded which). The V and J genes are TRBV10-3 and TRBJ2-7, with 10 bases fitting TRBD1. The TCR originated in a young woman who had recovered from COVID-19. CDR3 DNA sequence: TGTGCCATCAGGACCGGGACAGGGGCCTACGAGCAGTACTTC. This encodes CAIRTGTGAYEQYF.